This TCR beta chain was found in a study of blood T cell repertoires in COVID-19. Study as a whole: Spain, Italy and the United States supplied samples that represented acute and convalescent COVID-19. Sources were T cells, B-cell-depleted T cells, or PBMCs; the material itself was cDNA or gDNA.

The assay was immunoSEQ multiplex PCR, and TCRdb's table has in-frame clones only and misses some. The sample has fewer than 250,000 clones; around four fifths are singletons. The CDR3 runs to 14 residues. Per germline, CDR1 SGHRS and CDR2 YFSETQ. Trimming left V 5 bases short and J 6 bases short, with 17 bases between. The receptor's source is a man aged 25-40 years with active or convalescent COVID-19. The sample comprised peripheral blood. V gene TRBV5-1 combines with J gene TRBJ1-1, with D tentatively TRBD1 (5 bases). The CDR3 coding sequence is TGCGCCAGCAGGGGGAGTACAGGAGGGCCTGAAGCTTTCTTT. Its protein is CASRGSTGGPEAFF.